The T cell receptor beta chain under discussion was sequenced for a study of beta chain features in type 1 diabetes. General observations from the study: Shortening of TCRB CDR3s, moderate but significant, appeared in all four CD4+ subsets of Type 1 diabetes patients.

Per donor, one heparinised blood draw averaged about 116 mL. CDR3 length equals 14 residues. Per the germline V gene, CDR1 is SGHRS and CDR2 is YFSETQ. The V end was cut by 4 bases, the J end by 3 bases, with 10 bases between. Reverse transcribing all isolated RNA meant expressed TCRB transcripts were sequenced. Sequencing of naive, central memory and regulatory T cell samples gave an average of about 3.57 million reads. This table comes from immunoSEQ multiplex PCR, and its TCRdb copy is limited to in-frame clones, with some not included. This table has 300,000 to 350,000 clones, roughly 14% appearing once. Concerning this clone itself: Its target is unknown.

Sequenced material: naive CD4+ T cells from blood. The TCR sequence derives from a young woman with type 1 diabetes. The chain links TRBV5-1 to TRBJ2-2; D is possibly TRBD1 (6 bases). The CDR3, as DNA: TGCGCCAGCAGCAGGCCAGGGGACACCGGGGAGCTGTTTTTT. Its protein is CASSRPGDTGELFF.